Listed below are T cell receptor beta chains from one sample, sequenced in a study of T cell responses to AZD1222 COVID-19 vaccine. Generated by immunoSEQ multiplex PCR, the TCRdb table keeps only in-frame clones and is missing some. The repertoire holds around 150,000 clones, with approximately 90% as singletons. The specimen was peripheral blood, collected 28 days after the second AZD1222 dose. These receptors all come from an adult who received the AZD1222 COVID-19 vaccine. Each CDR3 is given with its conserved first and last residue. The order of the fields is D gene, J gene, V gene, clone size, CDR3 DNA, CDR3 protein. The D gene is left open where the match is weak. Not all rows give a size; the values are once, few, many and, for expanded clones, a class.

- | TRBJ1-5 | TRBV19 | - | TGTGCCAGTAGCGATTACACGATAACAAATCAGCCCCAGCATTTT | CASSDYTITNQPQHF
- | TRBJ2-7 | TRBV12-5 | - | TGTGCTAGTGGTTTGACGGCAGGGCTTGTCTACGAGCAGTACTTC | CASGLTAGLVYEQYF
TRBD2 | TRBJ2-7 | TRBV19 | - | TGTGCCAGTAGTGACTTAGCGGGAGGTTACTACGAGCAGTACTTC | CASSDLAGGYYEQYF
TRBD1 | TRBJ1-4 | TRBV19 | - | TGTGCCAGTAGTGCGGACAGGAGTGAAAAACTGTTTTTT | CASSADRSEKLFF
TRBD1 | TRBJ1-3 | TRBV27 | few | TGTGCCAGCAGTTCGGGGACAGCAAGAAACACCATATATTTT | CASSSGTARNTIYF
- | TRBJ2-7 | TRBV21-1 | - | TGTGCCAGCAAGGACAGATCCTACGAGCAGTACTTC | CASKDRSYEQYF
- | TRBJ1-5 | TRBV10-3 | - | TGTGCCATCAGTGAGGGGAGTAGCACCAATCAGCCCCAGCATTTT | CAISEGSSTNQPQHF
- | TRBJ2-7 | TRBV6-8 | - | TGTGCCAGCACCACCCCCAGGGAACAATCCTACGAGCAGTACTTC | CASTTPREQSYEQYF
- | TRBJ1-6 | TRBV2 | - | TGTGCCAGCATAGTATATAATTCACCCCTCCACTTT | CASIVYNSPLHF
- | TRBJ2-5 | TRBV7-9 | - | TGTGCCAGCAGCCAGTGGGGTCAAGAGACCCAGTACTTC | CASSQWGQETQYF
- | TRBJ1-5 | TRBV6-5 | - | TGTGCCAGCAGTTACGGGACCCCCGCTGCCGGTCAGCCCCAGCATTTT | CASSYGTPAAGQPQHF
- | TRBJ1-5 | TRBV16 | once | TGTGCCAGCAGCCAATCGTCGGGACAGCCCCAGCATTTT | CASSQSSGQPQHF
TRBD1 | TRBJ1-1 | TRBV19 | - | TGTGCCAGTAGTTCTGGGACAGCCATGAACACTGAAGCTTTCTTT | CASSSGTAMNTEAFF
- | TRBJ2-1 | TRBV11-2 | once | TGTGCCAGCAGCTTAGATTGGGCAGGAGTACCCTACAATGAGCAGTTCTTC | CASSLDWAGVPYNEQFF
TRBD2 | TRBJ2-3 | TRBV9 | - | TGTGCCAGCAGTCATAGCGGGAGGGAGGATACGCAGTATTTT | CASSHSGREDTQYF
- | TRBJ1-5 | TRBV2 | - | TGTGCCAGCAGTGAGAATCAGCCCCAGCATTTT | CASSENQPQHF
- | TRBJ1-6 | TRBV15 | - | TGTGCCACCAGCAGAGATCGGGGAGCGAACCCTTCACCCCTCCACTTT | CATSRDRGANPSPLHF
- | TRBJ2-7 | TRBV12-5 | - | TGTGCTAGGGGCCGGGGCCTGTACGAGCAGTACTTC | CARGRGLYEQYF
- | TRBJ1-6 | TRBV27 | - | TGTGCCACCTCCAACGCAGTTACAGGGCAACGTTCACCCCTCCACTTT | CATSNAVTGQRSPLHF
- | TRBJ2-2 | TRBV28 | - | TGTGCCAGCAGTTTCCCCACCGGGGAGCTGTTTTTT | CASSFPTGELFF
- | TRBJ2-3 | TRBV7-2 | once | TGTGCCAGCAGCTTGTACAGGGGCACAGATACGCAGTATTTT | CASSLYRGTDTQYF
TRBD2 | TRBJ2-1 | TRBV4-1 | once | TGCGCCAGCAGCCAAGAGGCTAGCGGGAGCTTCCACAATGAGCAGTTCTTC | CASSQEASGSFHNEQFF
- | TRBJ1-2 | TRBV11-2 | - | TGTGCCAGCAGCTCCCCCCGGAGGACAGCCTATGGCTACACCTTC | CASSSPRRTAYGYTF
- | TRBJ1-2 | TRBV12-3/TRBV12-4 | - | TGTGCCAGCTCGACTTTGAACTATGGCTACACCTTC | CASSTLNYGYTF
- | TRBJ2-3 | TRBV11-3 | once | TGTGCCAGCAGCTTCGGCAGCGGGAGCACAGATACGCAGTATTTT | CASSFGSGSTDTQYF
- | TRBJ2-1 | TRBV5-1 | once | TGCGCCAGCAGCTCTGAAATTGGCAATGAGCAGTTCTTC | CASSSEIGNEQFF
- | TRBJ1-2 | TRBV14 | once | TGTGCCAGCAGCCATGGACCGACCTATGGCTACACCTTC | CASSHGPTYGYTF
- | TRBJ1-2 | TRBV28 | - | TGTGCCAGCAGTTCTGGGTTGGGAGGCTACACCTTC | CASSSGLGGYTF
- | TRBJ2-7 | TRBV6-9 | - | TGTGCCAGCAGTTATGACCCTCCCACGGAGCAGTACTTC | CASSYDPPTEQYF
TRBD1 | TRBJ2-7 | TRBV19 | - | TGTGCCAGTAGTATCTTGACAGGGGATACCTACGAGCAGTACTTC | CASSILTGDTYEQYF